Given below is one TCR beta chain in context. Antigen specificity is unknown. The data stem from a study of cytomegalovirus exposure and HLA in healthy donors. Regarding the study as a whole: In a later analysis, DRB1 alleles had the most associated TCRs; HLA-C alleles the fewest.

PCR amplification relied on 60 Vbeta primers (plus 13 Jbeta primers). Sequencing was performed with immunoSEQ multiplex PCR; in TCRdb, only in-frame clones are kept and a portion is missing. The sample carries fewer than 250,000 clones, over 80% recorded once. The ends were cut back, 1 base at V and 4 bases at J, with 10 bases in the middle. The CDR3 runs 14 residues. Germline V lookup: CDR1 LNHDA, CDR2 SQIVND (reference sequence). The sequence derives from a boy between 2 and 15 years old in good health and CMV-seronegative. The gene calls are TRBV19 and TRBJ1-2, with D perhaps TRBD1 (5 bases). The sequenced material came from PBMCs. The CDR3 nucleotides are TGTGCCAGTAGTATAGTCCGAGACAGCTATGGCTACACCTTC. Translated, it gives CASSIVRDSYGYTF.